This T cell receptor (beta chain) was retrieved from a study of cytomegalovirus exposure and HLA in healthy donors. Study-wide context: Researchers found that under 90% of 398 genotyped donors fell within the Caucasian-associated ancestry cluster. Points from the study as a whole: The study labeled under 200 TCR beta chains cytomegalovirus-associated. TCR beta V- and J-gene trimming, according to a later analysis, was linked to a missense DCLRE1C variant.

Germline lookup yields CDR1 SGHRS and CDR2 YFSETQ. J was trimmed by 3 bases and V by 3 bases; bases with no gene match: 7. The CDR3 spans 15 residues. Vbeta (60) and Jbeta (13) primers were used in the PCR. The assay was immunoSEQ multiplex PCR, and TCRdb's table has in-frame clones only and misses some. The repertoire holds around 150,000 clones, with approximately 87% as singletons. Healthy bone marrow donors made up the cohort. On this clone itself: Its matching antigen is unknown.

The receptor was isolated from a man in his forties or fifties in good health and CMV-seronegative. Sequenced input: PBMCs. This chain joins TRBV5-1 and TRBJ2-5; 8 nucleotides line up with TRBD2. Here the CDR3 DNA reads TGCGCCAGCAGCTCGTCGGGACTAGGGGAAGAGACCCAGTACTTC. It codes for CASSSSGLGEETQYF.